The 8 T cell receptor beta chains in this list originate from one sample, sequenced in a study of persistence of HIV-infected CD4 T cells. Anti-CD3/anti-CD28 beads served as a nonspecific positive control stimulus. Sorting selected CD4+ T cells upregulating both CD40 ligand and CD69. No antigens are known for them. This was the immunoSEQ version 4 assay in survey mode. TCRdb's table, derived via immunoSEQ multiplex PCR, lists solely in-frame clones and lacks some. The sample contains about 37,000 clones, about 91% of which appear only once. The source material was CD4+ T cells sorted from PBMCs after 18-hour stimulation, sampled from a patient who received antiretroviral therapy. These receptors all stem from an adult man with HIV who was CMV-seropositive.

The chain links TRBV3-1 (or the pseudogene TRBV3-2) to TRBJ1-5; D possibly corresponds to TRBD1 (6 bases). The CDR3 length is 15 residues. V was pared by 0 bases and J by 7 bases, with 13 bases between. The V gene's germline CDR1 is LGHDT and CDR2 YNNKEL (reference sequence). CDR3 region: CASSQDHRDGQPQHF. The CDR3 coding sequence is TGTGCCAGCAGCCAAGATCACAGGGATGGACAGCCCCAGCATTTT.

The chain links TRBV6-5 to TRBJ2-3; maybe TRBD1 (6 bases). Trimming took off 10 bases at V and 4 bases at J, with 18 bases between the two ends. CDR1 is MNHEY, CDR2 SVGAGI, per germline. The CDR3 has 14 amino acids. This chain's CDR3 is CATNEAGAADTQYF. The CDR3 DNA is TGTGCCACCAACGAGGCAGGGGCCGCAGATACGCAGTATTTT.

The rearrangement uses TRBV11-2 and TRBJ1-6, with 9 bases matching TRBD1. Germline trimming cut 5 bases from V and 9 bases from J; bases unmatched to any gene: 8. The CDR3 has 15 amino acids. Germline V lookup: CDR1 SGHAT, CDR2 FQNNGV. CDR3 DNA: TGTGCCAGCAGCCCGATGACAGGGGGTTTTTCACCCCTCCACTTT. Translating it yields CASSPMTGGFSPLHF.

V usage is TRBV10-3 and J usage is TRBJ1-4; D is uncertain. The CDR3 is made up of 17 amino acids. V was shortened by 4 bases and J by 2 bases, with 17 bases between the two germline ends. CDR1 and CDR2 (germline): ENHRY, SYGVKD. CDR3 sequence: CAISANPGRSTNEKLFF. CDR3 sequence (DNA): TGTGCCATCAGTGCGAACCCAGGACGGTCGACTAATGAAAAACTGTTTTTT.

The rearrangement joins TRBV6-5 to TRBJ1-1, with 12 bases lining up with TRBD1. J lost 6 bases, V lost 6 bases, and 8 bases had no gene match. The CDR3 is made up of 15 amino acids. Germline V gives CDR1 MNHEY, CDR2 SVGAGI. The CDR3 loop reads CASRHRDRGHPEAFF. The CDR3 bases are TGTGCCAGCAGACACCGGGACAGGGGGCACCCTGAAGCTTTCTTT.

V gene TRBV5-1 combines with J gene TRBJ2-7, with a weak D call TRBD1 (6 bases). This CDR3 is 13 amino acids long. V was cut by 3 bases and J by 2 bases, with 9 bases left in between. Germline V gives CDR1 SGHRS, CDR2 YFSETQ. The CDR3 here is CASSWDIAYEQYF. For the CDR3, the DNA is TGCGCCAGCAGCTGGGACATAGCCTACGAGCAGTACTTC.

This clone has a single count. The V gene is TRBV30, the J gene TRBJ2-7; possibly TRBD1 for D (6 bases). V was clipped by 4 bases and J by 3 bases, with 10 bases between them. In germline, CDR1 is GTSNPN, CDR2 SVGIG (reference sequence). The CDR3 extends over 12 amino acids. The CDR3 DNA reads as TGTGCCTGGACCAAACAGGGCTACGAGCAGTACTTC. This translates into CAWTKQGYEQYF.

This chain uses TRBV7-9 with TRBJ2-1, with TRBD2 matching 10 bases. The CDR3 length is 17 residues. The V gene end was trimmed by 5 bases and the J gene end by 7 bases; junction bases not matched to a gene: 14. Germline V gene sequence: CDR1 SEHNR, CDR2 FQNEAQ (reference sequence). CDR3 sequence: CASSAYSAGGLYNEQFF. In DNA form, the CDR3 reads TGTGCCAGCAGCGCTTACTCAGCGGGGGGGCTGTATAATGAGCAGTTCTTC. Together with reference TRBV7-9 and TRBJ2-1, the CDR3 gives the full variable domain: DTGVSQNPRHKITKRGQNVTFRCDPISEHNRLYWYRQTLGQGPEFLTYFQNEAQLEKSRLLSDRFSAERPKGSFSTLEIQRTEQGDSAMYLCASSAYSAGGLYNEQFFGPGTRLTVL.